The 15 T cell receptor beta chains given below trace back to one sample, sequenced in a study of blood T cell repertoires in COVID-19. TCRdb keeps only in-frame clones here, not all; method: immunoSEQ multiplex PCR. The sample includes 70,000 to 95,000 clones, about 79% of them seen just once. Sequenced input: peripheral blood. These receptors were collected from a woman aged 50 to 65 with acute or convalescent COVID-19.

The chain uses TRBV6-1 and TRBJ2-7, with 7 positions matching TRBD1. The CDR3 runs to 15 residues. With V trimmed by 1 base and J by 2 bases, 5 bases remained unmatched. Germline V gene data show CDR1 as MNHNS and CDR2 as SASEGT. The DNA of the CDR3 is TGTGCCAGCAGTGAAGAAGGGACAGTGGCCTACGAGCAGTACTTC. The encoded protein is CASSEEGTVAYEQYF.

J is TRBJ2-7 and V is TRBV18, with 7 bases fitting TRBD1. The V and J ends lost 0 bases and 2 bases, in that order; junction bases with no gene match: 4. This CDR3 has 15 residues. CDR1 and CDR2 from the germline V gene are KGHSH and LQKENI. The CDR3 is CASSPPKGTAYEQYF. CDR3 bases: TGTGCCAGCTCACCACCGAAGGGGACAGCCTACGAGCAGTACTTC.

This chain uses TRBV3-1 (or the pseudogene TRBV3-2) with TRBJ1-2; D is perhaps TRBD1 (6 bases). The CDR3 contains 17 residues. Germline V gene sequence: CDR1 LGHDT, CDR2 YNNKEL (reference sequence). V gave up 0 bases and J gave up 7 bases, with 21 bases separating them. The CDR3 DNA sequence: TGTGCCAGCAGCCAAGAACTTTTTGGCGGAACGGACAGTGGCTACACCTTC. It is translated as CASSQELFGGTDSGYTF.

The CDR3 spells CASSDTTGDGETQYF. The CDR3, as DNA: TGTGCCAGCAGCGACACGACAGGGGATGGGGAGACCCAGTACTTC. V usage is TRBV2 and J usage is TRBJ2-5; 8 nucleotides match TRBD1. The CDR3 loop spans 15 amino acids. Trimming took 6 bases from V and 5 from J; bases not matched to a gene: 11. CDR1 and CDR2 from the germline V gene are SNHLY and FYNNEI.

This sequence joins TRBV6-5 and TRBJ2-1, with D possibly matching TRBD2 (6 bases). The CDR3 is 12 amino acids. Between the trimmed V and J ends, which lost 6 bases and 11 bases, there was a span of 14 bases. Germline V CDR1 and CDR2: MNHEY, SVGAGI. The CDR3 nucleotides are TGTGCCAGCAGAGGGATGGGGGGTAAGCAGTTCTTC. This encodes CASRGMGGKQFF.

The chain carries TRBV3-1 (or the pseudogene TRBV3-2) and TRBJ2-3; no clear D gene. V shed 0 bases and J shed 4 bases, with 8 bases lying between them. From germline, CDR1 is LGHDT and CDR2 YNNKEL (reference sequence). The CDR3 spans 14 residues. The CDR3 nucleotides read TGTGCCAGCAGCCAAGATTTTCGGTCAGATACGCAGTATTTT. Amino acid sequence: CASSQDFRSDTQYF.

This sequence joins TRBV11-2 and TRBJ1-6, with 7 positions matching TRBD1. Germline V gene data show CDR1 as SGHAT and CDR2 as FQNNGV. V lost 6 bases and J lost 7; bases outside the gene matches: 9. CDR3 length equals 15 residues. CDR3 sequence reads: CASREPGQRNSPLHF. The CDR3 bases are TGTGCCAGCAGAGAGCCGGGACAGCGGAATTCACCCCTCCACTTT.

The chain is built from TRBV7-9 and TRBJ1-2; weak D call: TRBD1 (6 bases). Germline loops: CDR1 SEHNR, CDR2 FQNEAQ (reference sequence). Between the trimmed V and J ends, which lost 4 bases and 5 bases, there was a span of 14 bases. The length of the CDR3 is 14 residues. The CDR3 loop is CASSYGQTLYGYTF. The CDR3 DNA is TGTGCCAGCAGCTACGGACAGACCTTGTATGGCTACACCTTC.

This CDR3 reads CAWSPGTGKSPLHF. The CDR3, as DNA: TGTGCCTGGAGTCCCGGGACAGGGAAATCACCCCTCCACTTT. The chain couples TRBV30 to TRBJ1-6, with 9 bases lining up with TRBD1. CDR1 is GTSNPN and CDR2 is SVGIG in the germline V gene (reference sequence). This CDR3 is 14 amino acids long. Germline trimming cut 2 bases from V and 10 bases from J; bases unmatched to any gene: 6. Variable domain in full (rest from reference TRBV30 and TRBJ1-6): SQTIHQWPATLVQPVGSPLSLECTVEGTSNPNLYWYRQAAGRGLQLLFYSVGIGQISSEVPQNLSASRPQDRQFILSSKKLLLSDSGFYLCAWSPGTGKSPLHFGNGTRLTVT.

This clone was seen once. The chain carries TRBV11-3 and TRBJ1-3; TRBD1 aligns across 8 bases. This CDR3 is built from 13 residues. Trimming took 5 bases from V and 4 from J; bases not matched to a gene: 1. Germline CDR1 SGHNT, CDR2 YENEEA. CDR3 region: CASSGDRGNTIYF. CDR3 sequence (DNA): TGTGCCAGCAGCGGGGACAGGGGAAACACCATATATTTT.

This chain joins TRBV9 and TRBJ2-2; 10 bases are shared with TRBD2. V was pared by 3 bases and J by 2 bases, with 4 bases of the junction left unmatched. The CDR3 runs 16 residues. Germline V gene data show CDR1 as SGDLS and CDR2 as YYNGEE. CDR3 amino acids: CASSAGLAVNTGELFF. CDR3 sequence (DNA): TGTGCCAGCAGCGCAGGACTAGCGGTCAACACCGGGGAGCTGTTTTTT.

The CDR3, as DNA: TGTGCCTGCCAAGGACAGGCTGAAGTAAAACTGTTTTTT. Encoded protein: CACQGQAEVKLFF. This rearrangement joins TRBV30 to TRBJ1-4; 7 positions match TRBD1. V gave up 6 bases and J gave up 10 bases; unmatched junction bases: 11. Germline loops: CDR1 GTSNPN, CDR2 SVGIG (reference sequence). The CDR3 has 13 amino acids.

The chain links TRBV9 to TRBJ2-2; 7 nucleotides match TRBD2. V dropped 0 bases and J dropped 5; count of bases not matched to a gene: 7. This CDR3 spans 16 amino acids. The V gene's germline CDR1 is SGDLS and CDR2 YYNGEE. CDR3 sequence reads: CASSVGPTSATGELFF. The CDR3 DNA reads TGTGCCAGCAGCGTAGGGCCCACTAGCGCTACCGGGGAGCTGTTTTTT.

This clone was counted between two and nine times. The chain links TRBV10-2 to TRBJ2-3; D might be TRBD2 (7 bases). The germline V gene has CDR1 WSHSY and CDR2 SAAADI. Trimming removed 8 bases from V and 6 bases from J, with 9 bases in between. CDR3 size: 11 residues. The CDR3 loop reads CASWGGDTQYF. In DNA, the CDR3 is TGCGCCAGCTGGGGGGGCGATACGCAGTATTTT.

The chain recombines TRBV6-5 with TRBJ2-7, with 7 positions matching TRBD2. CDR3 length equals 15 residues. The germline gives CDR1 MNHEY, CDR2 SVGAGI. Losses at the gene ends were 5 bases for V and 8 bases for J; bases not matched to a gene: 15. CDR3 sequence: CASSPPGLEGAKQYF. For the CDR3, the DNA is TGTGCCAGCAGTCCGCCCGGACTAGAGGGAGCCAAGCAGTACTTC.